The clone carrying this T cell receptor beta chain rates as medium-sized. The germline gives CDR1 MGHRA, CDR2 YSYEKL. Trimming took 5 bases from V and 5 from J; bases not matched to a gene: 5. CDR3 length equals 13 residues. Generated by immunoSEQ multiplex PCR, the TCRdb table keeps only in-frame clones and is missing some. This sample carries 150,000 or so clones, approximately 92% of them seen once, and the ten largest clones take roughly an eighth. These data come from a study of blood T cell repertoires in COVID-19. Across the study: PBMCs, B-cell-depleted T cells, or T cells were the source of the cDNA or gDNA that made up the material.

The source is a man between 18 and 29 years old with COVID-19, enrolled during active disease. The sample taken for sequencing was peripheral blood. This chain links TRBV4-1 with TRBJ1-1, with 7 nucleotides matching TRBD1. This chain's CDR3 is CASSSGQWTEAFF. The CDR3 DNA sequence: TGCGCCAGCAGCTCGGGACAGTGGACTGAAGCTTTCTTT.